The rows below give T cell receptor beta chains drawn from one sample of a study of T cell changes during pregnancy in multiple sclerosis. Using immunoSEQ multiplex PCR, the repertoire was profiled, and TCRdb retains in-frame clones only, with some absent. Of about 66,000 clones listed, over 75% were seen once; the top ten hold less than 6%. Sequencing used CD8+ T cells from peripheral blood mononuclear cells, obtained before pregnancy. Receptors originate from a female donor with multiple sclerosis, enrolled in a pregnancy study. CDR3s include the opening cysteine and the closing phenylalanine or tryptophan. The D gene is left open where the match is weak. Only some rows state a clone size, as once, few, many or a class for expanded clones.

V gene: TRBV25-1; CDR3 length: 11; D gene: NA; J gene: TRBJ2-1; clone size: NA; CDR3 DNA: TGTGCCAGCAGTGAGGTTAGTGAGCAGTTCTTC; CDR3 protein: CASSEVSEQFF
V gene: TRBV11-2; CDR3 length: 19; D gene: TRBD2; J gene: TRBJ2-6; clone size: NA; CDR3 DNA: TGTGCCAGCAGCTTGGGGACTAGCGGAATTGACTCTGGGGCCAACGTCCTGACTTTC; CDR3 protein: CASSLGTSGIDSGANVLTF
V gene: TRBV9; CDR3 length: 14; D gene: NA; J gene: TRBJ1-1; clone size: NA; CDR3 DNA: TGTGCCAGCAGCGTAGAGGGGGGGGCAACTGAAGCTTTCTTT; CDR3 protein: CASSVEGGATEAFF
V gene: TRBV5-6; CDR3 length: 14; D gene: NA; J gene: TRBJ1-1; clone size: NA; CDR3 DNA: TGTGCCAGCAGCTTCAGGGGAGAGGTCACTGAAGCTTTCTTT; CDR3 protein: CASSFRGEVTEAFF
V gene: TRBV19; CDR3 length: 14; D gene: NA; J gene: TRBJ2-7; clone size: NA; CDR3 DNA: TGTGCCAGTAGTATAACAGGAAAAGTGGCCGAGCAGTACTTC; CDR3 protein: CASSITGKVAEQYF
V gene: TRBV27; CDR3 length: 14; D gene: NA; J gene: TRBJ2-7; clone size: NA; CDR3 DNA: TGTGCCAGCAGTTTATTCTCTACGCTTGACGAGCAGTACTTC; CDR3 protein: CASSLFSTLDEQYF
V gene: TRBV30; CDR3 length: 14; D gene: NA; J gene: TRBJ1-2; clone size: NA; CDR3 DNA: TGTGCCTGGAGTTGGACAGAAACTAACTATGGCTACACCTTC; CDR3 protein: CAWSWTETNYGYTF
V gene: TRBV21-1; CDR3 length: 15; D gene: NA; J gene: TRBJ2-2; clone size: NA; CDR3 DNA: TGTGCCAGCAGCTCCGACACCGGGGGCACCGGGGAGCTGTTTTTT; CDR3 protein: CASSSDTGGTGELFF
V gene: TRBV11-1; CDR3 length: 18; D gene: NA; J gene: TRBJ2-2; clone size: NA; CDR3 DNA: TGTGCCAGCAGTGAACTGTGGATAGGAGGCGTCGACACCGGGGAGCTGTTTTTT; CDR3 protein: CASSELWIGGVDTGELFF
V gene: TRBV15; CDR3 length: 12; D gene: NA; J gene: TRBJ2-2; clone size: NA; CDR3 DNA: TGTGCCACCCAAAAGCCAAACGGGGAGCTGTTTTTT; CDR3 protein: CATQKPNGELFF
V gene: TRBV18; CDR3 length: 16; D gene: NA; J gene: TRBJ1-2; clone size: NA; CDR3 DNA: TGTGCCAGCTCGATCCGCAGGATTATTTGGTTCTATGGCTACACCTTC; CDR3 protein: CASSIRRIIWFYGYTF
V gene: TRBV11-2; CDR3 length: 14; D gene: TRBD1; J gene: TRBJ2-7; clone size: NA; CDR3 DNA: TGTGCCAGCAATACAGGGGGCGCGCTCTACGAGCAGTACTTC; CDR3 protein: CASNTGGALYEQYF
V gene: TRBV5-6; CDR3 length: 14; D gene: TRBD1; J gene: TRBJ2-5; clone size: NA; CDR3 DNA: TGTGCCAGCAGCTCCGGGACAGTGCAAGAGACCCAGTACTTC; CDR3 protein: CASSSGTVQETQYF
V gene: TRBV2; CDR3 length: 15; D gene: NA; J gene: TRBJ2-3; clone size: NA; CDR3 DNA: TGTGCCAGCAGTGACGGGGGTGCTGCAACAGATACGCAGTATTTT; CDR3 protein: CASSDGGAATDTQYF
V gene: TRBV27; CDR3 length: 13; D gene: NA; J gene: TRBJ1-1; clone size: NA; CDR3 DNA: TGTGCCATCCGCCGGGACACGGGGACTGAAGCTTTCTTT; CDR3 protein: CAIRRDTGTEAFF
V gene: TRBV5-1; CDR3 length: 14; D gene: NA; J gene: TRBJ1-1; clone size: few; CDR3 DNA: TGCGCCAGCACGGGAGGTGGGATGGACACTGAAGCTTTCTTT; CDR3 protein: CASTGGGMDTEAFF
V gene: TRBV9; CDR3 length: 13; D gene: NA; J gene: TRBJ2-2; clone size: NA; CDR3 DNA: TGTGCCAGCAGCCTCACGGGGGCCGGGGAGCTGTTTTTT; CDR3 protein: CASSLTGAGELFF
V gene: TRBV19; CDR3 length: 12; D gene: NA; J gene: TRBJ1-1; clone size: NA; CDR3 DNA: TGTGCCAGTAGCGAGATGAACACTGAAGCTTTCTTT; CDR3 protein: CASSEMNTEAFF
V gene: TRBV2; CDR3 length: 15; D gene: NA; J gene: TRBJ1-1; clone size: NA; CDR3 DNA: TGTGCCAGCGATCCATTCCCTCAGGGGAACACTGAAGCTTTCTTT; CDR3 protein: CASDPFPQGNTEAFF
V gene: TRBV6-6; CDR3 length: 12; D gene: NA; J gene: TRBJ2-7; clone size: once; CDR3 DNA: TGTGCCAGCGTTGGGGGGTCCTACGAGCAGTACTTC; CDR3 protein: CASVGGSYEQYF
V gene: TRBV6-5; CDR3 length: 14; D gene: TRBD1; J gene: TRBJ1-1; clone size: NA; CDR3 DNA: TGTGCCAGCAGCTCCCCGGGACAGGGGACTGAAGCTTTCTTT; CDR3 protein: CASSSPGQGTEAFF
V gene: TRBV6-5; CDR3 length: 15; D gene: TRBD1; J gene: TRBJ1-5; clone size: NA; CDR3 DNA: TGTGCCAGCAGGTCCGGGACAGGGTCGAATCAGCCCCAGCATTTT; CDR3 protein: CASRSGTGSNQPQHF
V gene: TRBV5-3; CDR3 length: 17; D gene: TRBD1; J gene: TRBJ1-3; clone size: NA; CDR3 DNA: TGTGCCAGAAGCTTGGGGACAGGGAAGGATTCTGGAAACACCATATATTTT; CDR3 protein: CARSLGTGKDSGNTIYF
V gene: TRBV11-2; CDR3 length: 17; D gene: TRBD1; J gene: TRBJ1-6; clone size: NA; CDR3 DNA: TGTGCCAGCAGCTATACAGGGGGAGGGATCAATAATTCACCCCTCCACTTT; CDR3 protein: CASSYTGGGINNSPLHF
V gene: TRBV21-1; CDR3 length: 15; D gene: NA; J gene: TRBJ2-7; clone size: once; CDR3 DNA: TGTGCCAGCAGCAAGGAAGGACTAGGGCATTACGAGCAGTACTTC; CDR3 protein: CASSKEGLGHYEQYF
V gene: TRBV6-6; CDR3 length: 14; D gene: TRBD1; J gene: TRBJ1-2; clone size: NA; CDR3 DNA: TGTGCCAGCAGCCCCCCAGGACAGGGATATGGCTACACCTTC; CDR3 protein: CASSPPGQGYGYTF
V gene: TRBV4-2; CDR3 length: 15; D gene: TRBD2; J gene: TRBJ2-3; clone size: NA; CDR3 DNA: TGTGCCAGCAGCCAAGACCCTAGCGGGGGGGATACGCAGTATTTT; CDR3 protein: CASSQDPSGGDTQYF
V gene: TRBV27; CDR3 length: 13; D gene: NA; J gene: TRBJ1-5; clone size: NA; CDR3 DNA: TGTGCCACTGGGCACCTTAGCAATCAGCCCCAGCATTTT; CDR3 protein: CATGHLSNQPQHF
V gene: TRBV30; CDR3 length: 12; D gene: NA; J gene: TRBJ2-7; clone size: NA; CDR3 DNA: TGTGCCTGGTCTGCAGGGACCTACGAGCAGTACTTC; CDR3 protein: CAWSAGTYEQYF
V gene: TRBV4-1; CDR3 length: 15; D gene: NA; J gene: TRBJ1-1; clone size: few; CDR3 DNA: TGCGCCAGCAGCCAAGCCGCCGTAGAGAACACTGAAGCTTTCTTT; CDR3 protein: CASSQAAVENTEAFF
V gene: TRBV19; CDR3 length: 13; D gene: TRBD2; J gene: TRBJ2-7; clone size: NA; CDR3 DNA: TGTGCCAGTAGTATGGGAGGGTTGGGCGAGCAGTACTTC; CDR3 protein: CASSMGGLGEQYF
V gene: TRBV5-8; CDR3 length: 15; D gene: TRBD1; J gene: TRBJ2-7; clone size: NA; CDR3 DNA: TGTGCCAGCAGCTTGGCCGAGACAGGGGGTTACGAGCAGTACTTC; CDR3 protein: CASSLAETGGYEQYF
V gene: TRBV5-4; CDR3 length: 16; D gene: TRBD1; J gene: TRBJ1-2; clone size: NA; CDR3 DNA: TGTGCCAGCAGCTCCGACAGGGGGGACTTTTTGAATGGCTACACCTTC; CDR3 protein: CASSSDRGDFLNGYTF
V gene: TRBV15; CDR3 length: 15; D gene: NA; J gene: TRBJ2-5; clone size: NA; CDR3 DNA: TGTGCCACCAGCAGGGTCAGACAGGTCTTGGAGACCCAGTACTTC; CDR3 protein: CATSRVRQVLETQYF
V gene: TRBV2; CDR3 length: 13; D gene: NA; J gene: TRBJ1-1; clone size: NA; CDR3 DNA: TGTGCCAGCAGTGGGGGACTGGACACTGAAGCTTTCTTT; CDR3 protein: CASSGGLDTEAFF